What follows is one T cell receptor (beta chain) and its context. Its antigen is currently unknown. This CDR3 is built from 14 residues. V lost 6 bases and J 6 bases, leaving 16 bases between the germline ends. Germline CDR1 is SGHAT and CDR2 is FQDESV (reference sequence). The T cells that were sequenced for TCR beta were CD8+ and CD4+ cells from blood. Reverse transcription used roughly 0.45 to 1 ug RNA and random hexamers. TCR beta CDR3 was amplified by immunoSEQ covering 54 Vbeta and 13 Jbeta. One entry per CDR3 protein results from TCRdb running MiXCR on the immunoSEQ multiplex PCR reads. The sample lists some 150,000 distinct CDR3 sequences, 85% to 95% occurring once. The data derive from a study of CD8 T cells in Susac syndrome. Study-level findings and limits: The study recognized that its TCR sequencing and HLA analysis covered a relatively small number of individuals.

Sequences were obtained from CD8+ T cells from PBMCs. V gene TRBV11-1 combines with J gene TRBJ2-3; maybe TRBD2 (5 bases). The sequence came from a human donor with multiple sclerosis. The CDR3 DNA reads TGTGCCAGCAGGGGTGAGCGGCTGGAGGATACGCAGTATTTT. Amino acids: CASRGERLEDTQYF. Full variable domain (missing parts from reference TRBV11-1 and TRBJ2-3): EAEVAQSPRYKITEKSQAVAFWCDPISGHATLYWYRQILGQGPELLVQFQDESVVDDSQLPKDRFSAERLKGVDSTLKIQPAELGDSAMYLCASRGERLEDTQYFGPGTRLTVL.